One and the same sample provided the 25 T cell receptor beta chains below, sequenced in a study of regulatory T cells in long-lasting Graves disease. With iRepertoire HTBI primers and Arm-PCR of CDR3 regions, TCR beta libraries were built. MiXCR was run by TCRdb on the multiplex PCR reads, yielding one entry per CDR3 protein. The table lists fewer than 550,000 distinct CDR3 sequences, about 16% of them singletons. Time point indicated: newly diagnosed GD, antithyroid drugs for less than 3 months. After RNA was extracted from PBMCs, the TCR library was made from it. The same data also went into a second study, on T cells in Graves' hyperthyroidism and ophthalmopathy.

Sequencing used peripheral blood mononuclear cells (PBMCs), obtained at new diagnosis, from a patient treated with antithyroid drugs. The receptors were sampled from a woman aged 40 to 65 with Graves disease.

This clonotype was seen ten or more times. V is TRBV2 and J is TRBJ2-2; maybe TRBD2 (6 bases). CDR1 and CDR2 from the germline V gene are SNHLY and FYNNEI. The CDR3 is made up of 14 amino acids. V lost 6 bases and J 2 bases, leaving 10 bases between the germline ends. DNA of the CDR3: TGTGCCAGCAGACTGGGACTCAACACCGGGGAGCTGTTTTTT. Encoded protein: CASRLGLNTGELFF.

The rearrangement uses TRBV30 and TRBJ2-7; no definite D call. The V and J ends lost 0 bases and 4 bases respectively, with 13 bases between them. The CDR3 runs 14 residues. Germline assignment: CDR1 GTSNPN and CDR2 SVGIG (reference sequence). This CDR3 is CAWSVSDTAYEQYF. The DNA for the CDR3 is TGTGCCTGGAGTGTAAGTGACACCGCTTACGAGCAGTACTTC.

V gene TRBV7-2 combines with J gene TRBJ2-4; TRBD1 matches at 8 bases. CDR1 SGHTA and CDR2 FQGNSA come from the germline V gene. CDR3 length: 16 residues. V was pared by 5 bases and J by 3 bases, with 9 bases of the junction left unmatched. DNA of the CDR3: TGTGCCAGCAGCATCGGACAGGGAAGGGGCAAAAACATTCAGTACTTC. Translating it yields CASSIGQGRGKNIQYF.

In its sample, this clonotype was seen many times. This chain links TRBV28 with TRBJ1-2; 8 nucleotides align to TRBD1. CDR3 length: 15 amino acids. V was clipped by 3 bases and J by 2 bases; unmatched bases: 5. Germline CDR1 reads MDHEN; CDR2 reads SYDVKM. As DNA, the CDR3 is TGTGCCAGCAGTTTCCGGGACAGGTTAAACTATGGCTACACCTTC. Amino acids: CASSFRDRLNYGYTF.

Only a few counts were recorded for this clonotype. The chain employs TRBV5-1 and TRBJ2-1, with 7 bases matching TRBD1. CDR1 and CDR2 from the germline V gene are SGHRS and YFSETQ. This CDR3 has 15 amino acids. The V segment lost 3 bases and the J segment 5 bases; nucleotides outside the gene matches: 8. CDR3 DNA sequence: TGCGCCAGCAGCTACCGGACAGGAACGAACAATGAGCAGTTCTTC. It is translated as CASSYRTGTNNEQFF.

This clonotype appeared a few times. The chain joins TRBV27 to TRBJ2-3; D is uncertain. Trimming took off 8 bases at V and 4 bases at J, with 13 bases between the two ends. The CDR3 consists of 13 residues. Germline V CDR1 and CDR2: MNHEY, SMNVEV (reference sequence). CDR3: CASGALAADTQYF. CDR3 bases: TGTGCCAGCGGCGCGCTGGCCGCAGATACGCAGTATTTT.

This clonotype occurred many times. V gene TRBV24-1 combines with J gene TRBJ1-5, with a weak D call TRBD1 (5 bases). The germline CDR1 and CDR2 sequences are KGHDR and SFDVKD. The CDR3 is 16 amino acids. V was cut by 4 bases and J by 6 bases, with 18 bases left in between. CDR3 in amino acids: CATSESGVGGGQPQHF. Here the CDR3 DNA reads TGTGCCACCAGTGAGTCCGGCGTGGGGGGAGGTCAGCCCCAGCATTTT.

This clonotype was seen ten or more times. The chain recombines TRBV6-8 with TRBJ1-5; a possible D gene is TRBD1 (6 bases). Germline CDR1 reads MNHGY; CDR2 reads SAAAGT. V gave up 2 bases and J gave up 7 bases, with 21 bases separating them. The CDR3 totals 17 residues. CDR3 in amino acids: CASSYAPYTGTRQPQHF. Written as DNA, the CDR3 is TGTGCCAGCAGTTACGCGCCGTACACAGGGACTCGGCAGCCCCAGCATTTT.

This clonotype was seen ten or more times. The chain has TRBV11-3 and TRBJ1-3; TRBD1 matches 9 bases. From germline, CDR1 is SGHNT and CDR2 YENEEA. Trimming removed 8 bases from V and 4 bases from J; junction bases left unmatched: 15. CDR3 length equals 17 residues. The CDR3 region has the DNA TGTGCCAGCTCAGGATCACCCGGGACAGGGACCGGAAACACCATATATTTT. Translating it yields CASSGSPGTGTGNTIYF.

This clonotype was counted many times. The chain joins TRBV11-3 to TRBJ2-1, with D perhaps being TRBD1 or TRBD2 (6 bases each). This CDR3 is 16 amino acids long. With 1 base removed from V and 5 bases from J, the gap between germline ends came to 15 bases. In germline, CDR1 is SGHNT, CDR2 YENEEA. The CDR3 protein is CASSLGSGQINNEQFF. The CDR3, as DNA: TGTGCCAGCAGCTTAGGTAGCGGACAGATTAACAATGAGCAGTTCTTC.

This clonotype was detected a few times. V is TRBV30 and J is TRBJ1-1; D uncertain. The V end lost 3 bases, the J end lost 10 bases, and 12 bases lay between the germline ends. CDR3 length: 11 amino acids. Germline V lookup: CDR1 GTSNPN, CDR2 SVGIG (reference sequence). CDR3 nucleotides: TGTGCCTGGAGGCAACCCGTACGAGCTTTCTTT. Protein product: CAWRQPVRAFF.

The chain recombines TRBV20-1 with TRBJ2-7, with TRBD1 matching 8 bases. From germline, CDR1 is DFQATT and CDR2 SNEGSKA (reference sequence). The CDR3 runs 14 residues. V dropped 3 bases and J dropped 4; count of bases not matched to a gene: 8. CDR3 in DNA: TGCAGTGCTAGTCCGGACAGGGACCCATACGAGCAGTACTTC. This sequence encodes CSASPDRDPYEQYF.

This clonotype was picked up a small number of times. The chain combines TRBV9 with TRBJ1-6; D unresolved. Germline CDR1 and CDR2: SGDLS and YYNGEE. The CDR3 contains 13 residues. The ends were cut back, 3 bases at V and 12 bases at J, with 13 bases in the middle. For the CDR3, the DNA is TGTGCCAGCAGCGCCCGGACGTACGGACCCCTCCACTTT. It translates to CASSARTYGPLHF.

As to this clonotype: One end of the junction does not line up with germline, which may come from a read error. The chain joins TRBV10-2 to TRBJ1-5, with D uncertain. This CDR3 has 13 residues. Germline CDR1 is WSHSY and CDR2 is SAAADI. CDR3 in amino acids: CAGSESGGQPQHF. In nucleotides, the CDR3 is TGCGCCGGCAGTGAGTCGGGAGGTCAGCCCCAGCATTTT.

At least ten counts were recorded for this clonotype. The CDR3 region has the DNA TGTGCCAGCAGTTTCGCGGGGGGGGGAAATGAGCAGTTCTTC. It codes for CASSFAGGGNEQFF. This chain connects TRBV12-3 or TRBV12-4 to TRBJ2-1; 9 nucleotides align to TRBD2. The V and J ends lost 3 bases and 7 bases, in that order; junction bases with no gene match: 4. The CDR3 length is 14 residues.

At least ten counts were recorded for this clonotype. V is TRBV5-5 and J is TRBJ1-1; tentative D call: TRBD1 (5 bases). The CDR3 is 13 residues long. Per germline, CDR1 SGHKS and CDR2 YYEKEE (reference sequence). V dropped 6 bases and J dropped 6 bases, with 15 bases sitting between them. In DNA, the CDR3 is TGTGCCAGCATCGTCGGTAGGGGCCCTGAAGCTTTCTTT. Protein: CASIVGRGPEAFF.

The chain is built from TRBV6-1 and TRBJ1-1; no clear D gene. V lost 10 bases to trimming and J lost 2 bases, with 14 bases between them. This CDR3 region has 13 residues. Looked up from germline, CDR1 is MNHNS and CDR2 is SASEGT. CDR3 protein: CAITLGVNTEAFF. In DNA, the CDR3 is TGTGCCATCACCCTTGGCGTAAACACTGAAGCTTTCTTT.

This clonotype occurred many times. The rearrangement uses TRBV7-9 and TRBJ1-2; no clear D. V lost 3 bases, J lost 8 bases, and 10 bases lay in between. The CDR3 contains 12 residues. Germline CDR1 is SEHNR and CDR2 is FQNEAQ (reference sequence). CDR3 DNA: TGTGCCAGCAGCTTGGTAGCGGAAGGCTACACCTTC. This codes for CASSLVAEGYTF.

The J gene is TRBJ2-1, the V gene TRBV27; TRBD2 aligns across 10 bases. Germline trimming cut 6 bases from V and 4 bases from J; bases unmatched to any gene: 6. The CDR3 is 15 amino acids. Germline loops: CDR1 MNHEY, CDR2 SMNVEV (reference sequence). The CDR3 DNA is TGTGCCAGCAGACCAACTAGCGGGGCTTACAATGAGCAGTTCTTC. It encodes CASRPTSGAYNEQFF.

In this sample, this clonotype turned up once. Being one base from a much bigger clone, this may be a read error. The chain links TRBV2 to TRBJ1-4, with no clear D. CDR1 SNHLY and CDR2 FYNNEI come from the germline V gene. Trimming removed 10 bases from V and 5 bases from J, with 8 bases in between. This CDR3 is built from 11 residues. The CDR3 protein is CAISPNEKLFF. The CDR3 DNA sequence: TGTGCCATCAGCCCCAATGAAAAACTGTTTTTT.

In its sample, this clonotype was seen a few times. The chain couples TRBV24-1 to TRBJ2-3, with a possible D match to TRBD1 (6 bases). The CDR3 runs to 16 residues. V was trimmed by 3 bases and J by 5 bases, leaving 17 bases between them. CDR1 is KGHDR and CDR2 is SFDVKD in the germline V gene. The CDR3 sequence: CATSDNRVTHIDTQYF. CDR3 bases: TGTGCCACCAGTGATAACAGGGTCACACACATAGATACGCAGTATTTT.

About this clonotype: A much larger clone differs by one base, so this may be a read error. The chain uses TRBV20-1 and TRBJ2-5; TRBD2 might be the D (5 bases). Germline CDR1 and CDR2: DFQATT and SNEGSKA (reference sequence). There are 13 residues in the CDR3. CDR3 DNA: TGCAGTGCTAGAGGGTGGACTGAAGAGACCCGGTACTTC. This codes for CSARGWTEETRYF.

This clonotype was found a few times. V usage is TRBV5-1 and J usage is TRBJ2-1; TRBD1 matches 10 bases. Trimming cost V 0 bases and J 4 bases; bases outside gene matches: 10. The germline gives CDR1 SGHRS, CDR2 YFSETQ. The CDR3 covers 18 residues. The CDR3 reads CASSLDFGGQGIYNEQFF. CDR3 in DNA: TGCGCCAGCAGCTTGGATTTCGGGGGACAGGGGATTTACAATGAGCAGTTCTTC.

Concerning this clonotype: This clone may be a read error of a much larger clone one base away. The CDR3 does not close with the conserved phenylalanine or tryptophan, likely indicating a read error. CDR3 sequence (DNA): TGTGCCAGCAGTTCCGACAGGGGTGATGGCTACACCCTC. It specifies CASSSDRGDGYTL. V usage is TRBV6-5 and J usage is TRBJ1-2, with 8 bases aligning to TRBD1. The germline V gene encodes CDR1 MNHEY and CDR2 SVGAGI. With V trimmed by 4 bases and J by 6 bases, 4 bases remained unmatched. CDR3 length: 13 residues.

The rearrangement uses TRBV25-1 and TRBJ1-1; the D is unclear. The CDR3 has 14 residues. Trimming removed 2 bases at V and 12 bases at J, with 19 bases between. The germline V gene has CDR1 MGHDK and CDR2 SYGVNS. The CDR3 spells CASSEIGPTEGTFF. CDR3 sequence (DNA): TGTGCCAGCAGTGAAATTGGGCCTACGGAGGGAACTTTCTTT.